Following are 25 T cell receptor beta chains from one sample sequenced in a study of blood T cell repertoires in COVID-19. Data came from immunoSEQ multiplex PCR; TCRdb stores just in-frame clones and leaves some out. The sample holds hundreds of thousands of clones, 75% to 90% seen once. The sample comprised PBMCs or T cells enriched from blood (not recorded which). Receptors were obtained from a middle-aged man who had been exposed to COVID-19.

Written as DNA, the CDR3 is TGTGCCAGCAGCTTCCGACAGGACCTCACAGATACGCAGTATTTT. Amino acids: CASSFRQDLTDTQYF. This sequence joins TRBV7-9 and TRBJ2-3, with a tentative D call TRBD1 (6 bases). Trimming stripped 3 bases from V and 2 bases from J, with 12 bases between. This CDR3 has 15 residues. Germline V gene lookup returns CDR1 SEHNR and CDR2 FQNEAQ (reference sequence). The complete variable domain, with remaining parts taken from reference TRBV7-9 and TRBJ2-3, reads DTGVSQNPRHKITKRGQNVTFRCDPISEHNRLYWYRQTLGQGPEFLTYFQNEAQLEKSRLLSDRFSAERPKGSFSTLEIQRTEQGDSAMYLCASSFRQDLTDTQYFGPGTRLTVL.

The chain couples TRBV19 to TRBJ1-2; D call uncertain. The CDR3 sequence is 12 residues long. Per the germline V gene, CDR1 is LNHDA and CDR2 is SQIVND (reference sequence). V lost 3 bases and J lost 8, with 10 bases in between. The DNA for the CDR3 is TGTGCCAGTAGTATCTCTCGGAGAGGCTACACCTTC. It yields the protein CASSISRRGYTF.

CDR3 sequence (DNA): TGTGCCAGCATCGCGACTAGCCTAGCCTACAATGAGCAGTTCTTC. This encodes CASIATSLAYNEQFF. This chain uses TRBV2 with TRBJ2-1; 7 positions agree with TRBD2. Per the germline V gene, CDR1 is SNHLY and CDR2 is FYNNEI. Losses at the gene ends were 7 bases for V and 2 bases for J; bases not matched to a gene: 8. The CDR3 extends over 15 amino acids.

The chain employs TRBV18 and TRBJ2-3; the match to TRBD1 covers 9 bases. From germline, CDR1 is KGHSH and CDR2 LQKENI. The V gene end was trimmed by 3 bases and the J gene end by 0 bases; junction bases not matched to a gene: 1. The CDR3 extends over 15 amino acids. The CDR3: CASSPGTGSTDTQYF. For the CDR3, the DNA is TGTGCCAGCTCACCCGGGACAGGGAGCACAGATACGCAGTATTTT.

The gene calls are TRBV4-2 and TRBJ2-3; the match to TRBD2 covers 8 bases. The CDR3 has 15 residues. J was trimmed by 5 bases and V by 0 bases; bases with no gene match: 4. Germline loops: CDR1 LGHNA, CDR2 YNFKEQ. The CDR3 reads CASSQDQGLVDTQYF. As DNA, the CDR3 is TGTGCCAGCAGCCAAGATCAGGGACTAGTAGATACGCAGTATTTT.

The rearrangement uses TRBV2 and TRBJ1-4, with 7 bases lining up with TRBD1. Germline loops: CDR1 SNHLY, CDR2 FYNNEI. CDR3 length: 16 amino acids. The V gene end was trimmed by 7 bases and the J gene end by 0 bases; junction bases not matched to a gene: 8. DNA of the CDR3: TGTGCCAGCATCCGGAACAGGGGCTCAACTAATGAAAAACTGTTTTTT. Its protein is CASIRNRGSTNEKLFF.

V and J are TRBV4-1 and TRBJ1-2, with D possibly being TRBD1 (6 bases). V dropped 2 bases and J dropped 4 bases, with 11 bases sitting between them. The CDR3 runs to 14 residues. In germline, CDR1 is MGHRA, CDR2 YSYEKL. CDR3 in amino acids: CASSQSDRSYGYTF. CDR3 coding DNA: TGCGCCAGCAGCCAATCCGACAGGAGCTATGGCTACACCTTC.

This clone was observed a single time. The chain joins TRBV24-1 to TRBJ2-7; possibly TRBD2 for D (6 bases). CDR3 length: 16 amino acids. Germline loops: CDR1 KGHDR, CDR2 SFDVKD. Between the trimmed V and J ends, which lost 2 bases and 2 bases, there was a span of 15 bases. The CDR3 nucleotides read TGTGCCACCAGTGATTCAGGGACTCCGAAAACCTACGAGCAGTACTTC. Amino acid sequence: CATSDSGTPKTYEQYF.

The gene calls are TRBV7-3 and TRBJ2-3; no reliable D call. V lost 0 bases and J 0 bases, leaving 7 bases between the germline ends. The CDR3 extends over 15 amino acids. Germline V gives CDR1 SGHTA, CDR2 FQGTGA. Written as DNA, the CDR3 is TGTGCCAGCAGCTTAACGTCACAGAGCACAGATACGCAGTATTTT. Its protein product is CASSLTSQSTDTQYF.

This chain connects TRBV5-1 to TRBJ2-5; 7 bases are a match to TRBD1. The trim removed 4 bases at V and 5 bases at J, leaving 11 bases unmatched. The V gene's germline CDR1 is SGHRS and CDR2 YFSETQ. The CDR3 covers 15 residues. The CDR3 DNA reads TGCGCCAGCAGCCCTGGACAGGTGATCGGCGAGACCCAGTACTTC. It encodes CASSPGQVIGETQYF.

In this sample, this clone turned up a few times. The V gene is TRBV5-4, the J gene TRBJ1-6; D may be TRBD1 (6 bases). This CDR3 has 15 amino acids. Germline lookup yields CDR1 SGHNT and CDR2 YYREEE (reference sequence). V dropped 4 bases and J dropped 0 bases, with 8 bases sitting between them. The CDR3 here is CASSLDSSYNSPLHF. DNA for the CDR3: TGTGCCAGCAGCCTGGACAGCTCCTATAATTCACCCCTCCACTTT.

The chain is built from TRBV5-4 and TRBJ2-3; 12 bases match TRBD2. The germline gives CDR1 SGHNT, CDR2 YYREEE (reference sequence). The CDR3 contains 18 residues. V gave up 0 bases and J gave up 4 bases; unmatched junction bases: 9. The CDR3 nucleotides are TGTGCCAGCAGCTTGGGGCTGTGGGCTAGCGGGGGGGCAGATACGCAGTATTTT. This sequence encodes CASSLGLWASGGADTQYF.

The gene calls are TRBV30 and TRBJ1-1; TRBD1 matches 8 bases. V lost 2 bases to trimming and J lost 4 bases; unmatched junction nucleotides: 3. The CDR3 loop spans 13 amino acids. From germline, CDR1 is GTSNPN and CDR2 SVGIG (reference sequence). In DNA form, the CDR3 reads TGTGCCTGGAGTCTCGACAGGGGCACTGAAGCTTTCTTT. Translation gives CAWSLDRGTEAFF.

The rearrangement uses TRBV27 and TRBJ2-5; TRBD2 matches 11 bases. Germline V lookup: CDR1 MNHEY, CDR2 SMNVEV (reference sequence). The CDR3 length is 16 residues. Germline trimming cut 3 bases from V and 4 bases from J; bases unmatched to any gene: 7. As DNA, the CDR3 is TGTGCCAGCAGTTTGCTACTAGCGGGAGTAAGAGAGACCCAGTACTTC. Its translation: CASSLLLAGVRETQYF.

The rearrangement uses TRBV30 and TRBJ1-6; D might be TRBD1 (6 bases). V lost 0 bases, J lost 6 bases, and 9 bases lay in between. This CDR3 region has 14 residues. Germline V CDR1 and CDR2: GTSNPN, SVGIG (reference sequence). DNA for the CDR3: TGTGCCTGGAGTGTTGGACAGTTTAATTCACCCCTCCACTTT. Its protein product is CAWSVGQFNSPLHF.

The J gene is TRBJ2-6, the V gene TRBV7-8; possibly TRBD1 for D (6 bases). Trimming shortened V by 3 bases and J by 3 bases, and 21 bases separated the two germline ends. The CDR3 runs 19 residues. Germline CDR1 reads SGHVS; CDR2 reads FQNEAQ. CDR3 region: CASSLLQGVRGGGANVLTF. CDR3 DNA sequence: TGTGCCAGCAGCTTGTTACAGGGTGTTCGTGGAGGTGGGGCCAACGTCCTGACTTTC. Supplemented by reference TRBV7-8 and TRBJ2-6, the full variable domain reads GAGVSQSPRYKVAKRGQDVALRCDPISGHVSLFWYQQALGQGPEFLTYFQNEAQLDKSGLPSDRFFAERPEGSVSTLKIQRTQQEDSAVYLCASSLLQGVRGGGANVLTFGAGSRLTVL.

In DNA, the CDR3 is TGCGCCAGCAGCCTTCAGGTCTCTGGGGCCAACGTCCTGACTTTC. As protein: CASSLQVSGANVLTF. The chain links TRBV5-1 to TRBJ2-6; no firm D call. The CDR3 is 15 residues long. Looked up from germline, CDR1 is SGHRS and CDR2 is YFSETQ. Trimming took 4 bases from V and 0 from J, leaving 8 bases between them. Full variable domain (outside the CDR3, taken from reference TRBV5-1 and TRBJ2-6): KAGVTQTPRYLIKTRGQQVTLSCSPISGHRSVSWYQQTPGQGLQFLFEYFSETQRNKGNFPGRFSGRQFSNSRSEMNVSTLELGDSALYLCASSLQVSGANVLTFGAGSRLTVL.

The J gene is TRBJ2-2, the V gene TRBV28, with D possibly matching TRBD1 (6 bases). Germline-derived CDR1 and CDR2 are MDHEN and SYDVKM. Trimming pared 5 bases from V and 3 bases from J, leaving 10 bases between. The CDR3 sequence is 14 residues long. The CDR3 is CASSTHRDTGELFF. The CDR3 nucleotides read TGTGCCAGCAGTACCCACAGGGACACCGGGGAGCTGTTTTTT. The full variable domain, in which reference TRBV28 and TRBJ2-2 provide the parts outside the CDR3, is DVKVTQSSRYLVKRTGEKVFLECVQDMDHENMFWYRQDPGLGLRLIYFSYDVKMKEKGDIPEGYSVSREKKERFSLILESASTNQTSMYLCASSTHRDTGELFFGEGSRLTVL.

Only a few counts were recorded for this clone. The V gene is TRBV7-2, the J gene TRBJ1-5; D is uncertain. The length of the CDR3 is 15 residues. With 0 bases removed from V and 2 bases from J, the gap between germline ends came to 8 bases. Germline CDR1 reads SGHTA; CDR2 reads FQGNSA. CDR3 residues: CASSLARSGNQPQHF. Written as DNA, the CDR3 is TGTGCCAGCAGCTTAGCACGCAGTGGCAATCAGCCCCAGCATTTT.

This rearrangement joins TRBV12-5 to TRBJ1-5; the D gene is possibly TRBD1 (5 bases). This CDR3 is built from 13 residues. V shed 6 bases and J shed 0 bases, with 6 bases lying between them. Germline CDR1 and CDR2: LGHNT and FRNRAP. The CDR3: CASGTVSNQPQHF. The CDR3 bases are TGTGCTAGTGGGACAGTTAGCAATCAGCCCCAGCATTTT.

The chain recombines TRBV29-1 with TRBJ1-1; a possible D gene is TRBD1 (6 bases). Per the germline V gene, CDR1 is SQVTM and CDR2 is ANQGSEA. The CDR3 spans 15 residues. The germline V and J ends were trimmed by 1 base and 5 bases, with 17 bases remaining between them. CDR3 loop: CSVEAPFRGGTEAFF. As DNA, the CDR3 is TGCAGCGTTGAAGCCCCTTTCAGGGGCGGAACTGAAGCTTTCTTT.

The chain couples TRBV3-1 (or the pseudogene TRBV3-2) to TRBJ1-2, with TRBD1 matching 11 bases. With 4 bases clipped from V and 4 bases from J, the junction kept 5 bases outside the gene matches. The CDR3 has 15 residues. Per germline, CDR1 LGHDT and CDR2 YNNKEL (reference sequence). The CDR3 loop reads CASSLRTGGSYGYTF. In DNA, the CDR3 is TGTGCCAGCAGCCTAAGGACAGGGGGCAGCTATGGCTACACCTTC.

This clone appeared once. CDR3 sequence: CASSLGGFGYTF. DNA for the CDR3: TGTGCCAGCAGTTTGGGAGGCTTCGGCTACACCTTC. This rearrangement joins TRBV11-1 to TRBJ1-2; D is uncertain. Germline values: CDR1 SGHAT, CDR2 FQDESV (reference sequence). The CDR3 has 12 residues. V lost 6 bases to trimming and J lost 8 bases, with 13 bases between them.

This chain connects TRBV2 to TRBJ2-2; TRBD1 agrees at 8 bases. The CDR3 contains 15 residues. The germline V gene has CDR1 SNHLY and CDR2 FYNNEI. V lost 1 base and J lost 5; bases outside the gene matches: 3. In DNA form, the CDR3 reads TGTGCCAGCAGTGAAGTGACAGGGGCGACCGGGGAGCTGTTTTTT. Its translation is CASSEVTGATGELFF.

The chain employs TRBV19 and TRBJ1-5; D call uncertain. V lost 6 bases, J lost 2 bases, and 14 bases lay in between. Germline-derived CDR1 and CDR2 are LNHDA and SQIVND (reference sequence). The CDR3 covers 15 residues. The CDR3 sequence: CASSPPRRGNQPQHF. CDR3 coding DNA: TGTGCCAGTAGCCCCCCGCGGAGGGGCAATCAGCCCCAGCATTTT.